This T cell receptor beta chain originates from a study of blood T cell repertoires in COVID-19. Here immunoSEQ multiplex PCR was the method, and the copy in TCRdb shows in-frame clones only, minus some. The table shows about 88,000 clones, with about 87% occurring only once. This CDR3 is built from 18 residues. V shed 1 base and J 6 bases; nucleotides not matched to a gene: 13. Germline CDR1 is MNHNS and CDR2 is SASEGT. The TCR was taken from a man older than 75 with acute or convalescent COVID-19. The chain uses TRBV6-1 and TRBJ2-4; TRBD2 aligns across 9 bases. The sequencing input was peripheral blood. The DNA for the CDR3 is TGTGCCAGCAGTGAAGGGTACAATTGGGCGGGGGGGCGAAACATTCAGTACTTC. Amino acids: CASSEGYNWAGGRNIQYF.